Shown below are 29 T cell receptor beta chains from a single sample sequenced in a study of early T cells in non-severe SARS-CoV-2 infection. Via MiXCR, TCRdb re-called the 5' RACE reads, giving one row per CDR3 protein. Among 60,000 to 75,000 distinct CDR3 sequences listed, around 10% were seen once. The sequenced sample was whole blood, obtained at baseline. The receptors were sampled from an adult who was a healthcare worker with PCR-confirmed SARS-CoV-2 infection or an uninfected control (not recorded which).

This clonotype showed up just a few times. The chain uses TRBV18 and TRBJ2-1; a possible D gene is TRBD1 (6 bases). V lost 0 bases to trimming and J lost 8 bases, with 11 bases between them. The CDR3 sequence is 14 residues long. Germline V gives CDR1 KGHSH, CDR2 LQKENI. DNA for the CDR3: TGTGCCAGCTCACCACCGGGCAGGGGCGATGAGCAGTTCTTC. Protein product: CASSPPGRGDEQFF.

This rearrangement joins TRBV29-1 to TRBJ2-7; no firm D call. Per germline, CDR1 SQVTM and CDR2 ANQGSEA. This CDR3 is built from 12 residues. The CDR3 protein is CSAIGPNYEQYF. For the CDR3, the DNA is TGCAGTGCTATCGGACCCAACTACGAGCAGTACTTC.

This clonotype has more than one count but fewer than ten. The rearrangement uses TRBV18 and TRBJ2-1, with D perhaps TRBD1 (6 bases). CDR1 and CDR2 from the germline V gene are KGHSH and LQKENI. The CDR3 spans 16 residues. The germline V and J ends were trimmed by 6 bases and 1 base, with 16 bases remaining between them. CDR3 protein: CASSGRGGESYNEQFF. Written as DNA, the CDR3 is TGTGCCAGCTCCGGCAGAGGGGGAGAGTCCTACAATGAGCAGTTCTTC.

J is TRBJ2-2 and V is TRBV9; TRBD2 matches 7 bases. Germline trimming cut 3 bases from V and 5 bases from J; bases unmatched to any gene: 7. CDR1 and CDR2 from the germline V gene are SGDLS and YYNGEE. The CDR3 has 15 amino acids. CDR3 bases: TGTGCCAGCAGCGCGCAACCCGGGGGGACCGGGGAGCTGTTTTTT. Protein sequence: CASSAQPGGTGELFF.

V and J are TRBV7-9 and TRBJ1-1, with D unclear. CDR3 length: 13 residues. Trimming took 3 bases from V and 4 from J, leaving 9 bases between them. CDR1 is SEHNR, CDR2 FQNEAQ, per germline (reference sequence). The CDR3 spells CASSFSDFTEAFF. The CDR3 DNA is TGTGCCAGCAGCTTCTCAGATTTCACTGAAGCTTTCTTT. The full variable domain, completed using reference TRBV7-9 and TRBJ1-1, is DTGVSQNPRHKITKRGQNVTFRCDPISEHNRLYWYRQTLGQGPEFLTYFQNEAQLEKSRLLSDRFSAERPKGSFSTLEIQRTEQGDSAMYLCASSFSDFTEAFFGQGTRLTVV.

This clonotype occurred a few times. This rearrangement joins TRBV7-7 to TRBJ2-1; D gene uncertain. V was shortened by 1 base and J by 0 bases, with 7 bases between the two germline ends. Per the germline V gene, CDR1 is SSHAT and CDR2 is FNYEAQ (reference sequence). The CDR3 runs 15 residues. Written as DNA, the CDR3 is TGTGCCAGCAGCTTAGGTTTTAGCTCCTACAATGAGCAGTTCTTC. Its translation is CASSLGFSSYNEQFF.

This chain connects TRBV28 to TRBJ2-7, with 8 bases aligning to TRBD2. The V segment lost 5 bases and the J segment 4 bases; nucleotides outside the gene matches: 13. This CDR3 has 16 amino acids. The germline gives CDR1 MDHEN, CDR2 SYDVKM. CDR3 coding DNA: TGTGCCAGCAGTCCCTTCGGGGGTAGCGGGAAGTACGAGCAGTACTTC. It specifies CASSPFGGSGKYEQYF.

This clonotype was counted between two and nine times. The germline gene is not matched at one end of the junction; a read error may be the cause. This chain connects TRBV7-7 to TRBJ1-3; D not resolved. Per the germline V gene, CDR1 is SSHAT and CDR2 is FNYEAQ (reference sequence). The CDR3 extends over 15 amino acids. CDR3 coding DNA: TGTGCTAGCAGCTTATCAGCCTCCTCTGGAAACACCATATATTTT. This encodes CASSLSASSGNTIYF.

This clonotype has more than one count but fewer than ten. The chain recombines TRBV29-1 with TRBJ2-7; weak D call: TRBD1 (6 bases). The CDR3 is made up of 12 amino acids. Looked up from germline, CDR1 is SQVTM and CDR2 is ANQGSEA. V shed 5 bases and J shed 4 bases, with 12 bases lying between them. The CDR3 region has the DNA TGCAGCGTTCGCCTCGGACAGTACGAGCAGTACTTC. Protein: CSVRLGQYEQYF.

The table lists this clonotype with many counts. The genes are TRBV6-1 and TRBJ1-5, with D possibly matching TRBD1 (6 bases). Trimming removed 7 bases at V and 2 bases at J, with 21 bases between. Germline lookup yields CDR1 MNHNS and CDR2 SASEGT. This CDR3 is built from 17 residues. This CDR3 is CASTPGKGGSRNQPQHF. The CDR3 coding sequence is TGTGCCAGCACCCCGGGAAAGGGGGGCTCTCGCAATCAGCCCCAGCATTTT.

This clonotype was counted a few times. J is TRBJ2-3 and V is TRBV5-4; perhaps TRBD2 as D (6 bases). In germline, CDR1 is SGHNT, CDR2 YYREEE (reference sequence). The CDR3 spans 15 residues. V lost 2 bases and J 2 bases, leaving 12 bases between the germline ends. In DNA form, the CDR3 reads TGTGCCAGCAGCTTCCCGGCGGGGATCACAGATACGCAGTATTTT. It translates to CASSFPAGITDTQYF.

This chain joins TRBV12-3 or TRBV12-4 and TRBJ2-7; TRBD2 agrees at 9 bases. The trim removed 6 bases at V and 5 bases at J, leaving 11 bases unmatched. The CDR3 consists of 15 residues. CDR3 sequence (DNA): TGTGCCAGCAGAAGCGCGGTAGCGGGAGCCCACGAGCAGTACTTC. Translated: CASRSAVAGAHEQYF.

In its sample, this clonotype was seen a few times. J is TRBJ2-1 and V is TRBV4-1; 7 nucleotides line up with TRBD1. The CDR3 runs 18 residues. Losses at the gene ends were 0 bases for V and 1 base for J; bases not matched to a gene: 9. CDR1 is MGHRA, CDR2 YSYEKL, per germline. CDR3 nucleotide sequence: TGCGCCAGCAGCCAAGATAGTCTCAGGGGGTTTTCCTACAATGAGCAGTTCTTC. Translation: CASSQDSLRGFSYNEQFF.

There are many counts of this clonotype. V and J are TRBV29-1 and TRBJ2-5, with D perhaps given as TRBD1 or TRBD2 (5 bases each). CDR3 size: 12 residues. The ends were cut back, 5 bases at V and 6 bases at J, with 13 bases in the middle. CDR1 and CDR2 from the germline V gene are SQVTM and ANQGSEA. CDR3 in DNA: TGCAGCGTTAACTCTGGGACCCAGACCCAGTACTTC. It translates to CSVNSGTQTQYF.

The V and J genes are TRBV5-4 and TRBJ1-1; 7 bases match TRBD1. The trim removed 0 bases at V and 2 bases at J, leaving 1 base unmatched. The germline gives CDR1 SGHNT, CDR2 YYREEE (reference sequence). The CDR3 runs 14 residues. CDR3 sequence (DNA): TGTGCCAGCAGCTTGGACAGGGGAAACACTGAAGCTTTCTTT. Encoded protein: CASSLDRGNTEAFF.

This rearrangement joins TRBV10-3 to TRBJ1-2; D unresolved. Germline V gives CDR1 ENHRY, CDR2 SYGVKD. The CDR3 is 10 residues long. The V end lost 4 bases, the J end lost 8 bases, and 5 bases lay between the germline ends. The CDR3 spells CAISVGGYTF. The DNA of the CDR3 is TGTGCCATCAGTGTTGGGGGCTACACCTTC.

The chain links TRBV29-1 to TRBJ2-1; TRBD2 is a possible D gene (5 bases). This CDR3 contains 11 residues. V lost 4 bases, J lost 15 bases, and 16 bases lay in between. Germline lookup yields CDR1 SQVTM and CDR2 ANQGSEA. This chain's CDR3 is CSVAVERATFF. In DNA, the CDR3 is TGCAGCGTTGCGGTGGAGAGGGCTACGTTCTTC.

This clonotype was observed many times. The V and J genes are TRBV24-1 and TRBJ2-7; tentatively, D is TRBD2 (5 bases). Germline values: CDR1 KGHDR, CDR2 SFDVKD. This CDR3 is built from 14 residues. V lost 1 base and J 3 bases, leaving 9 bases between the germline ends. CDR3 loop: CATSDLGSDYEQYF. CDR3 in DNA: TGTGCCACCAGTGATTTAGGGAGTGACTACGAGCAGTACTTC.

This clonotype was counted between two and nine times. The chain employs TRBV4-1 and TRBJ2-3; D gene unclear. The length of the CDR3 is 12 residues. The V gene's germline CDR1 is MGHRA and CDR2 YSYEKL. The V and J ends lost 3 bases and 5 bases respectively, with 6 bases between them. The CDR3 sequence is CASSQDLDTQYF. The CDR3 coding sequence is TGCGCCAGCAGCCAGGATCTAGATACGCAGTATTTT.

The chain employs TRBV29-1 and TRBJ2-3; D perhaps matches TRBD1 (5 bases). CDR1 is SQVTM, CDR2 ANQGSEA, per germline. V was cut by 6 bases and J by 10 bases, with 17 bases left in between. This CDR3 has 12 amino acids. This chain's CDR3 is CSVESTGPSQYF. The DNA of the CDR3 is TGCAGCGTCGAGAGCACAGGCCCCTCGCAGTATTTT.

The chain links TRBV29-1 to TRBJ2-3; 16 bases align to TRBD2. The V gene's germline CDR1 is SQVTM and CDR2 ANQGSEA. The CDR3 runs to 18 residues. Germline trimming cut 8 bases from V and 4 bases from J; bases unmatched to any gene: 15. The CDR3 nucleotides are TGCAGCATCTTGGGACTAGCGGGAGGGCCAATCACGGCAGATACGCAGTATTTT. Translation gives CSILGLAGGPITADTQYF.

The table lists this clonotype with a few counts. The chain employs TRBV11-3 and TRBJ2-2; 8 bases match TRBD1. With 2 bases clipped from V and 3 bases from J, the junction kept 5 bases outside the gene matches. The CDR3 consists of 16 residues. The V gene's germline CDR1 is SGHNT and CDR2 YENEEA. Written as DNA, the CDR3 is TGTGCCAGCAGCTTATCCCACAGGGGGTACACCGGGGAGCTGTTTTTT. Translated, it gives CASSLSHRGYTGELFF.

This clonotype was seen many times. This chain uses TRBV5-1 with TRBJ2-2, with D perhaps matching TRBD1 (6 bases). CDR1 is SGHRS, CDR2 YFSETQ, per germline. The CDR3 totals 13 residues. Trimming shortened V by 5 bases and J by 5 bases, and 10 bases separated the two germline ends. This CDR3 is CASSVQGTGELFF. As DNA, the CDR3 is TGCGCCAGCAGTGTACAGGGTACCGGGGAGCTGTTTTTT.

The sample holds one count of this clonotype. The V and J genes are TRBV29-1 and TRBJ2-7, with 9 bases aligning to TRBD1. J gave up 3 bases and V 4 bases, and 7 bases lay outside the gene matches. From germline, CDR1 is SQVTM and CDR2 ANQGSEA. This CDR3 spans 14 amino acids. The chain's CDR3 is CSVGGQGAGYEQYF. The CDR3 nucleotides are TGCAGCGTTGGGGGACAGGGAGCGGGCTACGAGCAGTACTTC.

In this sample, this clonotype turned up once. This chain connects TRBV20-1 to TRBJ1-5; TRBD1 might be the D (5 bases). The germline gives CDR1 DFQATT, CDR2 SNEGSKA (reference sequence). The CDR3 length is 14 residues. Trimming removed 0 bases at V and 0 bases at J, with 6 bases between. Here the CDR3 DNA reads TGCAGTGCTAGAGACAGGGTTAGCAATCAGCCCCAGCATTTT. Translated: CSARDRVSNQPQHF.

The chain joins TRBV29-1 to TRBJ1-1; D may be TRBD1 (6 bases). This CDR3 contains 13 residues. Per the germline V gene, CDR1 is SQVTM and CDR2 is ANQGSEA. V shed 3 bases and J shed 2 bases, with 10 bases lying between them. For the CDR3, the DNA is TGCAGCGTTGAGGGGGGCGCCAACACTGAAGCTTTCTTT. It is translated as CSVEGGANTEAFF.

The chain has TRBV2 and TRBJ1-2; possible D gene TRBD1, 6 bases. Germline CDR1 and CDR2: SNHLY and FYNNEI. This CDR3 is built from 14 residues. V gave up 6 bases and J gave up 4 bases, with 15 bases separating them. DNA of the CDR3: TGTGCCAGCAGCTCGACAGGCGGTAGCTATGGCTACACCTTC. It specifies CASSSTGGSYGYTF.

The rearrangement links TRBV6-6 to TRBJ1-6, with D possibly being TRBD1 (6 bases). Trimming cost V 7 bases and J 7 bases, with 29 bases left between them. CDR1 is MNHNY and CDR2 is SVGAGI in the germline V gene (reference sequence). The CDR3 covers 19 residues. The CDR3: CASKNLSLKGDPGNSPLHF. Here the CDR3 DNA reads TGTGCCAGCAAAAACCTGAGCCTCAAGGGGGACCCTGGGAATTCACCCCTCCACTTT.

The chain has TRBV7-9 and TRBJ2-7; 9 bases line up with TRBD1. The germline V gene has CDR1 SEHNR and CDR2 FQNEAQ (reference sequence). V dropped 6 bases and J dropped 5; count of bases not matched to a gene: 11. The CDR3 contains 15 residues. This chain's CDR3 is CASSRPDRGIHEQYF. The CDR3 coding sequence is TGTGCCAGCAGTCGGCCGGACAGGGGTATCCACGAGCAGTACTTC.